One T cell receptor beta chain is described in this entry. The CDR3 is 15 amino acids. Germline values: CDR1 MNHEY, CDR2 SMNVEV (reference sequence). V lost 0 bases and J lost 4, with 10 bases in between. The repertoire was sequenced with immunoSEQ multiplex PCR; TCRdb's copy has only in-frame clones and lacks some. The profile shows approximately 90,000 clones, approximately 80% of them singletons. This record comes from a study of blood T cell repertoires in COVID-19. The sequence derives from a man between 65 and 80 years old with acute or convalescent COVID-19. Material for sequencing was peripheral blood. This rearrangement joins TRBV27 to TRBJ1-5, with TRBD1 as a possible D gene (6 bases). CDR3: CASSLSGQGNQPQHF. In nucleotides, the CDR3 is TGTGCCAGCAGTTTATCTGGGCAGGGGAATCAGCCCCAGCATTTT.